The 10 T cell receptor beta chains below were found in one sample sequenced in a study of naive and memory T cell subsets. Broader study findings: A few larger clonotypes appeared in naive repertoires, especially CD8, possibly memory cells re-expressing CD45RA.

The beta constant-region primer was an equimolar mix of two oligonucleotides covering TRBC1 and TRBC2. Ligated cDNA was amplified by four rounds of PCR with nested alpha and beta constant-region primers and SP2. TCRdb redid the calling of the UMI-ligation and nested PCR reads with MiXCR, one entry per CDR3 protein. The table has 130,000 to 150,000 distinct CDR3 sequences, over 20% seen once. These TCRs' antigens remain unknown. Input material: naive CD4+ T cells from blood. These receptors all stem from a human donor in good health.

Many counts were recorded for this clonotype. The gene calls are TRBV20-1 and TRBJ2-3, with D uncertain. This CDR3 has 13 residues. CDR1 is DFQATT and CDR2 is SNEGSKA in the germline V gene (reference sequence). V was cut by 2 bases and J by 1 base, with 7 bases left in between. The chain's CDR3 is CSARLVGTDTQYF. CDR3 DNA sequence: TGCAGTGCTAGATTGGTCGGCACAGATACGCAGTATTTT.

This chain connects TRBV7-8 to TRBJ2-3, with D unclear. The V end was cut by 7 bases, the J end by 1 base, with 6 bases between. The CDR3 totals 12 residues. Germline CDR1 SGHVS, CDR2 FQNEAQ. CDR3 protein: CASTLGTDTQYF. CDR3 bases: TGTGCCAGCACCCTTGGCACAGATACGCAGTATTTT.

This clonotype appeared a few times. The chain is built from TRBV14 and TRBJ1-1; D unresolved. The CDR3 is 14 amino acids. CDR1 SGHDN and CDR2 FVKESK come from the germline V gene. Trimming pared 1 base from V and 4 bases from J, leaving 10 bases between. The CDR3 DNA reads TGTGCCAGCAGCCAAGGGGGAGCGGGCACTGAAGCTTTCTTT. Translating it yields CASSQGGAGTEAFF.

The chain has TRBV29-1 and TRBJ2-1, with TRBD2 matching 10 bases. CDR3 length: 14 residues. After removal of 4 bases from V and 3 bases from J, the junction contained 3 bases not matched to a gene. Looked up from germline, CDR1 is SQVTM and CDR2 is ANQGSEA. Written as DNA, the CDR3 is TGCAGCGTTGTACGGACTAGCGGCTACAATGAGCAGTTCTTC. Protein product: CSVVRTSGYNEQFF.

The rearrangement uses TRBV12-3 or TRBV12-4 and TRBJ2-7, with D unclear. There are 17 residues in the CDR3. The ends were cut back, 1 base at V and 7 bases at J, with 23 bases in the middle. CDR3 residues: CASSLDSVASGTGEQYF. CDR3 nucleotide sequence: TGTGCCAGCAGTTTAGATTCGGTCGCCTCCGGAACTGGGGAGCAGTACTTC.

The rearrangement joins TRBV29-1 to TRBJ1-2; D gene uncertain. Germline CDR1 SQVTM, CDR2 ANQGSEA. The CDR3 extends over 13 amino acids. V shed 6 bases and J shed 1 base, with 12 bases lying between them. CDR3 in amino acids: CSVEGENNYGYTF. In nucleotides, the CDR3 is TGCAGCGTGGAGGGTGAGAATAACTATGGCTACACCTTC.

This clonotype was detected many times. This chain connects TRBV20-1 to TRBJ2-6; 9 bases are a match to TRBD1. The CDR3 spans 16 residues. V gave up 5 bases and J gave up 0 bases; unmatched junction bases: 5. Germline CDR1 DFQATT, CDR2 SNEGSKA (reference sequence). The CDR3 coding sequence is TGCAGTGCTGCCGGGACAGGGATCTCTGGGGCCAACGTCCTGACTTTC. Translation gives CSAAGTGISGANVLTF.

The chain carries TRBV6-5 and TRBJ1-3; D is possibly TRBD1 (5 bases). The CDR3 covers 15 residues. Germline values: CDR1 MNHEY, CDR2 SVGAGI. The V and J ends lost 5 bases and 0 bases respectively, with 11 bases between them. The CDR3, as DNA: TGTGCCAGCAGTCTAAACAGGATCTCTGGAAACACCATATATTTT. It specifies CASSLNRISGNTIYF.

This clonotype was observed a handful of times. This chain joins TRBV21-1 and TRBJ2-7. TRBV21-1 counts as a pseudogene. CDR3 length equals 15 residues. The CDR3 loop is CASSLWPTGPYEQYF. CDR3 nucleotide sequence: TGTGCCAGCAGCCTTTGGCCGACAGGGCCCTACGAGCAGTACTTC.

The chain combines TRBV6-2 or TRBV6-3 with TRBJ2-3, with a tentative D call TRBD2 (6 bases). There are 12 residues in the CDR3. Trimming took 6 bases from V and 4 from J, leaving 8 bases between them. The germline CDR1 and CDR2 sequences are MNHEY and SVGEGT. The CDR3 loop is CASSGRADTQYF. The DNA of the CDR3 is TGTGCCAGCAGCGGGAGAGCAGATACGCAGTATTTT.